This TCR beta chain was identified during a study of PD-1 blockade in mismatch repair-deficient tumors (dated by TCRdb to about 2017). In terms of the full investigation: Between September 2013 and September 2016, the trial enrolled 86 consecutive patients with some eleven types of mismatch repair-deficient cancer, all of whom had received prior treatment and were progressing. Tumor-associated T cell clones in the peripheral blood of patients responding to PD-1 blockade were tracked using deep sequencing of TCR CDR3 regions.

The method behind the library was the immunoSEQ multiplex PCR assay. Here the immuneACCESS table is served through TCRdb, limited to in-frame sequences with V and J called. Missing clones are a known gap in these copies; in checked studies unresolved V genes cover under half, and the rest lacks a known reason. Across this sample there are around 120,000 clones, with roughly 86% seen only once. Roughly 14% of the sample rests with the top ten. For each enrolled patient, mismatch repair deficiency was established using either polymerase chain reaction or immunohistochemistry. TCR sequencing was carried out for a few patients who responded to pembrolizumab therapy. Pembrolizumab PD-1 blockade was prospectively tested in advanced mismatch repair-deficient cancers, regardless of tissue of origin, in the phase II trial. Peripheral blood T cell samples were collected serially, before PD-1 blockade began and at several time points afterward. The timing of each blood sample was reported as weeks after the first dose of pembrolizumab.

Per the germline V gene (reference sequence), MNHEY is the CDR1 and SMNVEV is the CDR2. Germline trimming amounts to 5 bases on V and 5 bases on J, with 4 as the count of junction bases outside the gene matches. There are 13 amino acids in the CDR3, from cysteine to phenylalanine inclusive. Of all the DNA, just the CDR3 is kept, 39 bases in frame from base 1. What the research found in general, with its limitations: Rapid expansion after pembrolizumab followed by contraction, generally before radiologic responses, was shown by tumor-resident clones, which were often undetectable in blood before treatment.

This clone turned up a few times. No cognate antigen has been identified for it. No much larger clone is present one base from it, and per-base qualities are unavailable. This clonotype was sampled from an adult with mismatch repair-deficient cancer. The sample was peripheral blood, taken 44 weeks after starting pembrolizumab. The chain couples TRBV27 to TRBJ2-7; 9 bases in the junction line up with TRBD1. In nucleotide form, the sequence is TGTGCCAGCAGTCCCGGGACAGGGCACGAGCAGTACTTC. This sequence encodes CASSPGTGHEQYF.